This T cell receptor (beta chain) was identified during a study of blood T cells in healthy people across ages. Study-level results: Older age coincided with a roughly linear decline in TCR beta diversity per million T cells.

CDR1 and CDR2 from the germline V gene are SGHTA and FQGTGA. The CDR3 runs 21 residues. V gave up 3 bases and J gave up 1 base, with 30 bases separating them. A sample-barcoded 5' primer and a J-beta primer mix were used in a second PCR of roughly 7 to 12 cycles. Via MiXCR, TCRdb re-called the 5' RACE reads, giving one row per CDR3 protein. The sample lists about 800,000 distinct CDR3 sequences; about 25% were seen once. As for this clonotype: The antigen is undetermined.

The sample was also linked to a second study, of T cells of mothers and their children. As reported in that work: Related and unrelated pairs show similar thymic shaping of TCR recombination output. Unrelated mother-child pairs always had slightly, but never significantly, lower normalized overlap than related pairs.

Sequencing used blood. The chain carries TRBV7-3 and TRBJ1-1, with D possibly matching TRBD1 (5 bases). This TCR was recovered from a boy aged 10-17 years in good health. For the CDR3, the DNA is TGTGCCAGCAGCTTTAGTCCCCAAAGCTGGGGCGGCCTATTCCCGAACACTGAAGCTTTCTTT. Its translation is CASSFSPQSWGGLFPNTEAFF.